Given below is one T cell receptor beta chain in context. It was uncontrolled infection, other autoimmune disease, pregnancy or lactation that excluded patients. The blood specimen was taken at initial hyperthyroidism diagnosis, before any ophthalmopathy symptoms. The germline CDR1 and CDR2 sequences are SGHAT and FQDESV (reference sequence). V was clipped by 4 bases and J by 4 bases, with 8 bases between them. The CDR3 has 14 residues. The data belong to a study of T cells in Graves' hyperthyroidism and ophthalmopathy. TCR beta CDR3 sequences were amplified from RNA transcripts. TCR CDR3 underwent first-round RT-PCR with the HTBI primer set. TCRdb itself ran the multiplex PCR reads through MiXCR, one entry per CDR3 protein. The sample holds 250,000 to 300,000 distinct CDR3 sequences, 14% to 15% seen once.

What was sequenced was blood. J is TRBJ1-6 and V is TRBV11-1, with D hard to call. The receptor comes from a woman between 35 and 50 years old with Graves' hyperthyroidism that later progressed to Graves' ophthalmopathy. The CDR3 bases are TGTGCCAGCAGCTCCGATCCTTATAATTCACCCCTCCACTTT. Translating it yields CASSSDPYNSPLHF.